Sequencing of this TCR beta chain was carried out in a study of blood T cell repertoires in COVID-19. In the study overall: Some COVID-19 samples were acute and others convalescent; all came from the United States, Italy and Spain. Sources were T cells, B-cell-depleted T cells, or PBMCs; the material itself was cDNA or gDNA.

Per the study methods: It was from reference gene primer amplification that nucleated cell counts were estimated. Profiling relied on immunoSEQ multiplex PCR, and the TCRdb table lists in-frame clones only, not all of them. The V and J calls and clone size were taken over from that table, and D and trimming were inferred from the DNA. The sample gives 150,000 to 200,000 clones, almost 85% of which show up once; about 24% is in the top ten. V was clipped by 4 bases and J by 2 bases; unmatched bases: 8. The CDR3 loop spans 18 amino acids. The germline V gene has CDR1 SEHNR and CDR2 FQNEAQ (reference sequence). A few counts support this clone.

The specimen was peripheral blood. This TCR came from a woman of 80 years or more with acute or convalescent COVID-19. The chain is built from TRBV7-9 and TRBJ2-5; 15 bases match TRBD2. CDR3 sequence: CASSSSGLAGGKQETQYF. CDR3 DNA sequence: TGTGCCAGCAGCTCTTCGGGACTAGCGGGAGGCAAACAAGAGACCCAGTACTTC.